This T cell receptor beta chain was found in a study of post-analysis software for immune sequencing data. At the level of the study: The patients showed relapsing-remitting, secondary progressive and progressive-relapsing multiple sclerosis courses. Findings and limits, study-wide: Normalized Chao1 diversity was significantly reduced in patients versus controls. Strong co-clustering by F measure linked samples that shared a preparation batch. Among four or five TRBV segments more frequent in patients than controls were TRBV5-6, TRBV5-1 and TRBV20-1.

TCR beta cDNA libraries included unique molecular identifiers. TCRdb re-called the PCR reads with MiXCR, one entry per CDR3 protein. The sample carries some 450,000 distinct CDR3 sequences, less than 45% recorded once. CDR1 SGHTA and CDR2 FQGNSA come from the germline V gene. The ends were cut back, 2 bases at V and 0 bases at J, with 11 bases in the middle. This CDR3 is built from 16 residues. About this clonotype: Its antigen is currently unknown.

Sequencing used blood. This TCR was sampled from a girl between 5 and 17 years old with multiple sclerosis. The gene calls are TRBV7-2 and TRBJ2-4; D may be TRBD1 or TRBD2 (5 bases each). CDR3 coding DNA: TGTGCCAGCAGCTTACGCACGGGGCTAGCCAAAAACATTCAGTACTTC. Translated, it gives CASSLRTGLAKNIQYF.